A selection of T cell receptor beta chains follows, all from one sample in a study of post-analysis software for immune sequencing data. TCRdb independently ran MiXCR on the PCR reads; one entry per CDR3 protein. Of about 260,000 distinct CDR3 sequences listed, around 34% are singletons. Sequenced sample: blood. These receptors all stem from a girl aged 5 to 17 with multiple sclerosis. The CDR3 runs from the conserved cysteine through the conserved F or W.

cdr3_aa: CASGGPGRSGNTIYF; j_call: TRBJ1-3; v_call: TRBV12-3/TRBV12-4
cdr3_aa: CASKGLEQFF; j_call: TRBJ2-1; v_call: TRBV19
cdr3_aa: CSATGPQGQPQHF; j_call: TRBJ1-5; v_call: TRBV20-1
cdr3_aa: CASSYFRMGTEAFF; j_call: TRBJ1-1; v_call: TRBV6-6
cdr3_aa: CSARGGGGYGYTF; j_call: TRBJ1-2; v_call: TRBV20-1
cdr3_aa: CSAAGSSSTDAQYF; j_call: TRBJ2-3; v_call: TRBV20-1
cdr3_aa: CASSRDSRYEEQYF; j_call: TRBJ2-7; v_call: TRBV27
cdr3_aa: CASSQTGAGSTQYF; j_call: NA; v_call: TRBV14
cdr3_aa: CASSQGTNYEQYF; j_call: TRBJ2-7; v_call: TRBV27
cdr3_aa: CASRMGRYNEQFF; j_call: TRBJ2-1; v_call: TRBV12-3/TRBV12-4
cdr3_aa: CASSYGADYNQPQHF; j_call: TRBJ1-5; v_call: TRBV6-2/TRBV6-3
cdr3_aa: CASSPRTGTTEAFF; j_call: TRBJ1-1; v_call: TRBV9
cdr3_aa: CASSSYRDRDGYTF; j_call: TRBJ1-2; v_call: TRBV27
cdr3_aa: CSEPGHLGADTQYF; j_call: TRBJ2-3; v_call: TRBV20-1
cdr3_aa: CASSLGPGGRGYNEQFF; j_call: TRBJ2-1; v_call: TRBV7-2
cdr3_aa: CASSQDLTENTEAFF; j_call: TRBJ1-1; v_call: TRBV4-3
cdr3_aa: CSARPAHRGPSTDTQYF; j_call: TRBJ2-3; v_call: TRBV20-1
cdr3_aa: CASSFFTGELFF; j_call: TRBJ2-2; v_call: TRBV5-6
cdr3_aa: CASISGRGHRPFFCSNQPQHF; j_call: TRBJ1-5; v_call: TRBV5-1
cdr3_aa: CASSPPGGYEQFF; j_call: TRBJ2-1; v_call: TRBV7-2
cdr3_aa: CSAGSGWGRGTDTQYF; j_call: TRBJ2-3; v_call: TRBV20-1
cdr3_aa: CATGTSLEQFF; j_call: TRBJ2-1; v_call: TRBV27
cdr3_aa: CSARGARGSYGYTF; j_call: TRBJ1-2; v_call: TRBV20-1
cdr3_aa: CASSVDRGRNSDTQYF; j_call: TRBJ2-3; v_call: TRBV9
cdr3_aa: CASTLDRGSGSPLHF; j_call: TRBJ1-6; v_call: TRBV7-9
cdr3_aa: CASSLVASGTTDTQYF; j_call: TRBJ2-3; v_call: TRBV7-2
cdr3_aa: CASSGTGTVYGYTF; j_call: TRBJ1-2; v_call: TRBV6-1
cdr3_aa: CASSHSSGRAYNEQFF; j_call: TRBJ2-1; v_call: TRBV7-9
cdr3_aa: CASSLEWGGGYEQYF; j_call: TRBJ2-7; v_call: TRBV5-1
cdr3_aa: CAIRVKPQGGPETEAFF; j_call: TRBJ1-1; v_call: TRBV10-3
cdr3_aa: CSAQFPQDITDTQYF; j_call: TRBJ2-3; v_call: TRBV20-1
cdr3_aa: CASSLNSGTDEQYF; j_call: NA; v_call: TRBV12-3/TRBV12-4
cdr3_aa: CASSPGTGDLAKNIQYF; j_call: TRBJ2-4; v_call: TRBV7-9
cdr3_aa: CASSQGTLLYQETQYF; j_call: TRBJ2-5; v_call: TRBV14
cdr3_aa: CASSLPPSSPPGNTEAFF; j_call: TRBJ1-1; v_call: TRBV11-2
cdr3_aa: CASSSTILNEQFF; j_call: TRBJ2-1; v_call: TRBV7-2
cdr3_aa: CASSSSYSNQPQHF; j_call: TRBJ1-5; v_call: TRBV5-5
cdr3_aa: CASRGNSANTEAFF; j_call: TRBJ1-1; v_call: TRBV5-1
cdr3_aa: CAWSDRGHQPQHF; j_call: TRBJ1-5; v_call: TRBV30
cdr3_aa: CASSQETSGEQFF; j_call: TRBJ2-1; v_call: TRBV3-1
cdr3_aa: CASSSADRGSRGEQFF; j_call: TRBJ2-1; v_call: TRBV13
cdr3_aa: CTSSLGLAGSSYNEQFF; j_call: TRBJ2-1; v_call: TRBV3-1
cdr3_aa: CASSYGSGNQPQHF; j_call: TRBJ1-5; v_call: TRBV6-6
cdr3_aa: CASSFGREVEVEAFF; j_call: TRBJ1-1; v_call: TRBV12-3/TRBV12-4
cdr3_aa: CSVEDLTGGRSFSGNTIYF; j_call: TRBJ1-3; v_call: TRBV29-1
cdr3_aa: CASSTGTSFQETQYF; j_call: TRBJ2-5; v_call: TRBV5-1
cdr3_aa: CSVDRTGNTQYF; j_call: TRBJ2-3; v_call: TRBV29-1
cdr3_aa: CSARPGDRGPKYGYTF; j_call: TRBJ1-2; v_call: TRBV20-1
cdr3_aa: CSVVLVGKRTEAFF; j_call: TRBJ1-1; v_call: TRBV29-1
cdr3_aa: CASSLVSRVGYTDTQYF; j_call: TRBJ2-3; v_call: TRBV13
cdr3_aa: CASCPRRPDYGYTF; j_call: TRBJ1-2; v_call: TRBV10-2
cdr3_aa: CASSFRRDREWTEAFF; j_call: TRBJ1-1; v_call: TRBV21-1
cdr3_aa: CAWTGGPETEQFF; j_call: TRBJ2-1; v_call: TRBV30
cdr3_aa: CSAWTGENYGYTF; j_call: TRBJ1-2; v_call: TRBV20-1